The T cell receptor (beta chain) described here comes from a study of CD8+ T cells in alopecia areata. Treatment meaning: oral pan-JAK inhibitor, 5-10 mg twice daily. RNA extraction and reverse transcription yielded cDNA as sequencing template. Assay: immunoSEQ multiplex PCR; the TCRdb copy retains only in-frame clones and omits some. The sample lists fewer than 150,000 clones; around 82% were seen once. The receptor was derived from a human donor with alopecia areata. The starting material was CD8+ T cells sorted from blood, obtained at week 4, from a patient treated with tofacitinib.

CDR3 region: CASSLGTGVAFF. Here the CDR3 DNA reads TGTGCCAGCAGTCTAGGGACGGGGGTAGCTTTCTTT. The genes are TRBV6-5 and TRBJ1-1; maybe TRBD1 (5 bases). CDR1 MNHEY and CDR2 SVGAGI come from the germline V gene. The CDR3 has 12 amino acids. The ends were cut back, 5 bases at V and 10 bases at J, with 14 bases in the middle.